The sequence of this T cell receptor beta chain was determined in a study of identical twins. The CDR3 loop spans 15 amino acids. With V trimmed by 6 bases and J by 4 bases, 7 bases remained unmatched. MiXCR, run by TCRdb on the 5' RACE reads, gives a single entry per CDR3 protein. This table has around 450,000 distinct CDR3 sequences, approximately 15% appearing once. This clonotype appeared a few times. These data also formed part of another study, on yellow fever vaccine responses in identical twins.

This receptor was taken from a woman aged 18-29 years in good health. The V call is TRBV12-3 or TRBV12-4, the J call TRBJ2-1, with TRBD2 matching 9 bases. Sequenced sample: CD4+ T cells sorted from blood. This CDR3 reads CASRMTSGVYNEQFF. CDR3 in DNA: TGTGCCAGCAGAATGACTAGCGGAGTATACAATGAGCAGTTCTTC.